This T cell receptor (beta chain) derives from a study of naive and memory T cell subsets (TCRdb year 2017). As for the study more broadly: In the figure summarizing the skin biopsy and whole blood samples, ten or so blood donors, 7 tuberculin skin test biopsies and 3 saline control biopsies were reported. PCR2 was typically a SYBR Green qPCR stopped at a set threshold; low-input samples could instead use end-point PCR (approximately 6 cycles).

Libraries were prepared through 5' RACE. The ligated cDNA was amplified in four rounds of PCR with nested alpha and beta constant region primers together with the SP2 primer. For the blood and skin samples, TCR RNA was reverse transcribed with SuperScript IV using primers for the alpha and beta constant regions. T4 RNA ligase 1 was used to ligate an oligonucleotide containing the Illumina SP2 primer and a UMI to the 3' end of the cDNA. To prevent hairpin formation, the 12-nucleotide UMI was made up of two random hexamers with an eight-base spacer between them. From the second PCR onward, TCR alpha and beta chain libraries were processed separately, and dual indexing was applied for multiplexing. After pooling, the indexed libraries were analyzed by capillary electrophoresis and sequenced on either an Illumina MiSeq or NextSeq. To boost base diversity and improve cluster recognition, PhiX DNA at about 4.5-8% was spiked into the libraries. As for the original processing: Demultiplexor extracted UMIs from read 2, combined them with read 1 TCR sequence, and split reads by sample indices. Decombinator identified V and J genes and V-J junctions, assigning each TCR a five-part identifier including V and J deletions. Collapsinator used UMIs to correct sequencing errors and PCR amplification heterogeneity, producing a UMI-based abundance for each TCR. Identifiers were converted to nucleotide sequence by CDR3Translator and translated to amino acids, and CDR3 regions were extracted on the basis of terminal motifs. Error-corrected alpha and beta TCR counts from blood and skin were compared after normalization to input RNA amount. TCRdb cleaned the public reads at Q25 with fastp, built clones with MiXCR and kept in-frame beta chains. CDR3 protein duplicates are merged, each entry listing the most common genes and DNA. TCRdb assigned the V and J calls; the authors' analysis was not used. The sample table holds roughly 60,000 distinct CDR3 sequences, of which 7.2% were seen once. The ten largest account for around 9.6% of the sample.

The study reported a robust and sensitive protocol to amplify, sequence and analyze TCRs, based on 3' ligation of a UMI-containing oligonucleotide to TCR cDNA. For whole blood analysis, 2.5 ml of peripheral blood was collected from healthy adult volunteers into Tempus tubes, and RNA was extracted following the manufacturer's instructions. Total RNA was treated with RQ1 DNase, without cell sorting, prior to reverse transcription, with an input of roughly 1 to 1000 ng being targeted. Libraries were prepared from skin biopsies and whole blood so that pipeline robustness could be tested in samples in which T cells form a minority population. Paper-wide results and their limitations: The RNA-based method was acknowledged as potentially sensitive to TCR transcript changes with T cell activation and differentiation.

The germline V gene specifies SGHVS as CDR1 and FQNEAQ as CDR2. Trimming accounts for 4 bases at V and 7 bases at J, while the number of junction bases matched to no gene is 13. The CDR3 holds 16 amino acids from the cysteine to the phenylalanine. Only the CDR3 portion is preserved as DNA: 48 bases, with reading frame beginning at the first base. A note on this clonotype: Its antigen is still unknown. No clone much larger than this one lies a single base away; base qualities are absent.

The chain employs TRBV7-8 and TRBJ1-5; TRBD1 agrees with 7 junctional bases. The clonotype was recovered from a male donor in good health. The CDR3 reads as follows: CASSSGEGARGQPQHF. Read as DNA, the sequence is TGTGCCAGCAGCTCCGGGGAGGGGGCGAGGGGGCAGCCCCAGCATTTT.